A selection of T cell receptor beta chains follows, all from one sample in a study of blood T cell repertoires in COVID-19. Clones were read by immunoSEQ multiplex PCR, and TCRdb kept only the in-frame ones, dropping some. Here the sample spans about 160,000 clones, approximately 85% being singletons. Sequencing was carried out using peripheral blood. The receptors were sampled from a man of 80 years or more with COVID-19, enrolled during active disease. CDR3s include the opening cysteine and the closing phenylalanine or tryptophan. Fields, in order: clone size, D gene, V gene, J gene, CDR3 DNA, CDR3 protein. A D gene is named only where the DNA matches it firmly. A clone size is listed for some rows: how often the clone was seen (once, few, many), or a class if it is expanded.

.	.	TRBV11-3	TRBJ1-6	TGTGCCAGCAGCTTAGTCAGAAATTCACCCCTCCACTTT	CASSLVRNSPLHF
.	TRBD2	TRBV24-1	TRBJ2-3	TGTGCCACCGGGGGGGTAGCGGTGGCCGAGGATACGCAGTATTTT	CATGGVAVAEDTQYF
.	.	TRBV5-1	TRBJ1-2	TGCGCCAGCAGCTTAGGGGCCAGCAAGAACTATGGCTACACCTTC	CASSLGASKNYGYTF
.	.	TRBV19	TRBJ1-2	TGTGCCAGTAGTATGAGGACAGAGGATGGCTACACCTTC	CASSMRTEDGYTF
.	TRBD1	TRBV19	TRBJ2-7	TGTGCCAGTAGTGGGGACAGCTCCTACGAGCAGTACTTC	CASSGDSSYEQYF
.	.	TRBV5-6	TRBJ1-4	TGTGCCAGCAGACCACAAAATAATGAAAAACTGTTTTTT	CASRPQNNEKLFF
.	.	TRBV9	TRBJ2-3	TGTGCCAGCAGCGTAGAGGGGGATACGCAGTATTTT	CASSVEGDTQYF
.	.	TRBV6-5	TRBJ1-2	TGTGCCAGCAGTTTAGGTAACAGGATAAACTATGGCTACACCTTC	CASSLGNRINYGYTF
.	TRBD1	TRBV9	TRBJ1-3	TGTGCCAGCAGCCCCTGGACAGGTAGTGGAAACACCATATATTTT	CASSPWTGSGNTIYF
.	.	TRBV7-2	TRBJ2-5	TGTGCCAGCAGCTTAGGGTGGACAGGACGGGAGCAAGAGACCCAGTACTTC	CASSLGWTGREQETQYF
.	TRBD1	TRBV27	TRBJ1-2	TGTGCCAGCAGACTCCGAGGGGGCAGTCGCGCCGACACCTTC	CASRLRGGSRADTF
.	.	TRBV28	TRBJ1-5	TGTGCCAGCAGTTCGATGGCCAGGATTAGCAATCAGCCCCAGCATTTT	CASSSMARISNQPQHF
once	TRBD2	TRBV5-5	TRBJ2-5	TGTGCCAGCAGCCCGGGACTAGCGGGCTCCCAAGAGACCCAGTACTTC	CASSPGLAGSQETQYF
.	.	TRBV9	TRBJ2-2	TGTGCCAGCAGCGCCGAGGGTGGATCCGGGGAGCTGTTTTTT	CASSAEGGSGELFF